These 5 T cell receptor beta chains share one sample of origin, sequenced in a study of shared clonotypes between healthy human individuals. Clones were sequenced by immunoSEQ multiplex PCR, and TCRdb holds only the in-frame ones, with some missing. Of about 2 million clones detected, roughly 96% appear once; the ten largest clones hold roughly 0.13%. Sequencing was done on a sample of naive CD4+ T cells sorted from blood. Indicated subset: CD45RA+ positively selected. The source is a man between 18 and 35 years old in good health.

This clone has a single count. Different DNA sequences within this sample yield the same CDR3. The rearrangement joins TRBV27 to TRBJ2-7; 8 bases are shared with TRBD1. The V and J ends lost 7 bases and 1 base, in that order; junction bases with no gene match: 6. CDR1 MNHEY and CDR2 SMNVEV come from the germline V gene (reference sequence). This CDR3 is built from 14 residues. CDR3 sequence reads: CASTRTGSSYEQYF. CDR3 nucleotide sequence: TGTGCCAGCACCCGGACAGGGTCGTCCTACGAGCAGTACTTC.

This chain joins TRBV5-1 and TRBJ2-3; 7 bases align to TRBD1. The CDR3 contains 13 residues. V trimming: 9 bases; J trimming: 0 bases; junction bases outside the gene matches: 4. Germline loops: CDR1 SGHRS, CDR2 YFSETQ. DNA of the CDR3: TGCGCCACTACGACAGGGAGCACAGATACGCAGTATTTT. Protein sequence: CATTTGSTDTQYF.

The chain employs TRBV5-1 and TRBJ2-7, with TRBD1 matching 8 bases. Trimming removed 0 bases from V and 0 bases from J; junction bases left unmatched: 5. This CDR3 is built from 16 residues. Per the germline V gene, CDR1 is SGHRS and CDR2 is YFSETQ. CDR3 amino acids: CASSLGGQGPSYEQYF. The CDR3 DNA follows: TGCGCCAGCAGCTTGGGTGGACAGGGACCCTCCTACGAGCAGTACTTC.

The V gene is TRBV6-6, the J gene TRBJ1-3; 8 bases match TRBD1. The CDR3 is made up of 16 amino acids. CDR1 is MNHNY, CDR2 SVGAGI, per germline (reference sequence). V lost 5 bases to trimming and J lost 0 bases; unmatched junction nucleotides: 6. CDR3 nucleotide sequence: TGTGCCAGCAGTAACAGGGGGTTGAGCTCTGGAAACACCATATATTTT. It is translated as CASSNRGLSSGNTIYF.

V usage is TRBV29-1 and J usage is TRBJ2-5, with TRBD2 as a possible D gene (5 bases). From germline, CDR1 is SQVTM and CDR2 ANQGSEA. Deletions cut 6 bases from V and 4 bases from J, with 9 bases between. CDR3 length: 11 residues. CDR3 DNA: TGCAGCGTCGGACTGGGAGAGACCCAGTACTTC. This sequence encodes CSVGLGETQYF.